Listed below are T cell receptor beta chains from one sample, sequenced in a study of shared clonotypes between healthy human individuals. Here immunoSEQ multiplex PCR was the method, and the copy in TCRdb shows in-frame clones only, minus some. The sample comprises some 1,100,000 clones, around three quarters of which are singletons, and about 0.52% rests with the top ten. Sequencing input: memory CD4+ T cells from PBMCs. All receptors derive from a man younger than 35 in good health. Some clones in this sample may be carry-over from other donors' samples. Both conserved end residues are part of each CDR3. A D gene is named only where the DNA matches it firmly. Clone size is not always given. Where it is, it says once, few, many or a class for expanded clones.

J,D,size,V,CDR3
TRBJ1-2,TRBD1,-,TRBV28,CAIHSTGFVHGYTF
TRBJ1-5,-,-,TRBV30,CAWSDPWGRQPQHF
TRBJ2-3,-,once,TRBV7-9,CASRSAGADTQYF
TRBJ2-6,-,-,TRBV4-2,CASSQDWRTGANVLTF
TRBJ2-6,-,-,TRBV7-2,CASSRTPGQANVLTF
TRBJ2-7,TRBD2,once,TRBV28,CASSLPTVPGLAAAHYEQYF
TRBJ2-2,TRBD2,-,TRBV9,CASSVKGLLNTGELFF
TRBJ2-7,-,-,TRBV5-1,CASSWGQSPYEQYF
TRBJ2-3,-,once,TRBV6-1,CASIISGSTDTQYF
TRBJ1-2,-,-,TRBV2,CASRGRGDHYGYTF
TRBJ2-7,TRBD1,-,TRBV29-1,CSVGRDRNYEQYF
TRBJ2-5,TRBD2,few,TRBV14,CASSLGLAGGPSETQYF
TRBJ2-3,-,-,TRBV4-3,CASSQEGGPDTQYF
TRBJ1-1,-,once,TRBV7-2,CASSFRSGSAFF
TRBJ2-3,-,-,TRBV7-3,CASSLNTGRADTQYF
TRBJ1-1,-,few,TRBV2,CASSRHEDTEAFF
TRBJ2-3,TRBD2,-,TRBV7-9,CASSFKRDGTDTQYF
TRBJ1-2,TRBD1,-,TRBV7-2,CASSSQGGTYGYTF
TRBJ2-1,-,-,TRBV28,CASSLSPNEQFF
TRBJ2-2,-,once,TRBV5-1,CASSLERPTNTGELFF
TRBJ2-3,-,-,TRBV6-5,CASSYSRRDTQYF
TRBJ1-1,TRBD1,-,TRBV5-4,CASSLEQGTNTEAFF